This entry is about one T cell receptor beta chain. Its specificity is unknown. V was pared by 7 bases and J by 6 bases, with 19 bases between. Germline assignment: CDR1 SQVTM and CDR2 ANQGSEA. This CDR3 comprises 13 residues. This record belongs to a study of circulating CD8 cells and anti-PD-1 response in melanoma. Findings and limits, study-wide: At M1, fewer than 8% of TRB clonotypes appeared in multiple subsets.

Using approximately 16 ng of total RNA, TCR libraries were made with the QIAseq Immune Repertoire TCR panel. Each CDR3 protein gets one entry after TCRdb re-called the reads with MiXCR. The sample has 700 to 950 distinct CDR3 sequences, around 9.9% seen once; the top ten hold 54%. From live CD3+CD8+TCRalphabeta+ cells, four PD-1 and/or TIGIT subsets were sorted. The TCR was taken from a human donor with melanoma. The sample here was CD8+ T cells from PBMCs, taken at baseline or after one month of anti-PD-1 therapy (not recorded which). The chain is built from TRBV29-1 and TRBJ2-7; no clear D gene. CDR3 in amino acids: CSARTSTDREQYF. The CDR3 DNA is TGCAGCGCCCGCACGTCCACGGACCGCGAGCAGTACTTC.